The 32 T cell receptor beta chains below come from one sample, sequenced in a study of low-dose radiotherapy and immunotherapy resistance in tumors. First-strand cDNA used TRAV- and TRBV-specific primers, covering alpha and beta chains. It was with a constant-region primer and a V-primer adapter that TCRs were amplified over roughly 19 PCR cycles. TCRdb reanalysed the reads using MiXCR and keeps one entry per CDR3 protein. The table shows 60,000 to 90,000 distinct CDR3 sequences, with about a third occurring only once. Time point reported: before trial treatment. The input for sequencing was PBMCs, taken before treatment. These receptors were collected from a female donor with ovarian cancer.

This clonotype was seen repeatedly, ten times or more. J is TRBJ1-2 and V is TRBV19; 8 bases are shared with TRBD1. V lost 2 bases, J lost 7 bases, and 12 bases stayed unmatched. This CDR3 has 16 amino acids. In germline, CDR1 is LNHDA, CDR2 SQIVND (reference sequence). CDR3 coding DNA: TGTGCCAGTAGTATAACCCAGACAGGGGCGGTCGGTGGCTACACCTTC. It translates to CASSITQTGAVGGYTF.

This clonotype was recorded many times. The chain carries TRBV4-3 and TRBJ2-1; TRBD2 agrees at 9 bases. Germline V gives CDR1 LGHNA, CDR2 YSLEER. The CDR3 runs 20 residues. The junction had 17 bases not matched to a gene; V was cut back by 0 bases and J by 5 bases. The CDR3 region is CASSQDEVSASGRIDNEQFF. CDR3 DNA sequence: TGCGCCAGCAGCCAAGACGAGGTTTCGGCCAGCGGGAGGATCGACAATGAGCAGTTCTTC.

This clonotype was seen many times. The chain joins TRBV24-1 to TRBJ2-2; 9 bases are a match to TRBD1. V shed 5 bases, J shed 3 bases, and the junction held 6 bases outside the gene matches. The CDR3 has 16 amino acids. From germline, CDR1 is KGHDR and CDR2 SFDVKD. CDR3 DNA: TGTGCCACCAGTGCACACAGGGGGCAGGACACCGGGGAGCTGTTTTTT. Translated: CATSAHRGQDTGELFF.

Ten or more counts support this clonotype. The V call is TRBV7-3, the J call TRBJ2-2, with 8 bases aligning to TRBD2. Germline values: CDR1 SGHTA, CDR2 FQGTGA. The CDR3 has 18 amino acids. Losses at the gene ends were 2 bases for V and 0 bases for J; bases not matched to a gene: 8. CDR3 region: CASSLVRASGSNTGELFF. CDR3 nucleotide sequence: TGTGCCAGCAGCTTAGTGAGGGCTAGCGGGTCGAACACCGGGGAGCTGTTTTTT.

This clonotype has a handful of counts. The genes are TRBV5-1 and TRBJ2-1, with TRBD2 matching 14 bases. J gave up 7 bases and V 0 bases, and 6 bases lay outside the gene matches. This CDR3 is built from 17 residues. Germline CDR1 reads SGHRS; CDR2 reads YFSETQ. CDR3 sequence reads: CASSLVPGTSGGNEQFF. DNA for the CDR3: TGCGCCAGCAGCTTGGTTCCTGGGACTAGCGGGGGTAATGAGCAGTTCTTC.

The sample holds many counts of this clonotype. The genes are TRBV29-1 and TRBJ2-7, with D unresolved. V shed 2 bases and J shed 4 bases, with 24 bases lying between them. The CDR3 has 17 residues. CDR1 and CDR2 from the germline V gene are SQVTM and ANQGSEA. In nucleotides, the CDR3 is TGCAGCGTTGAAAGTGCGGACGGCTGGTCGGTTGGGTACGAGCAGTACTTC. Translated: CSVESADGWSVGYEQYF.

This clonotype was seen many times. The chain uses TRBV20-1 and TRBJ2-7; D possibly corresponds to TRBD2 (5 bases). V was trimmed by 3 bases and J by 2 bases, leaving 11 bases between them. Germline V gene sequence: CDR1 DFQATT, CDR2 SNEGSKA (reference sequence). This CDR3 region has 13 residues. The CDR3 DNA is TGCAGTGCTAGCCAGGACTTAACCTACGAGCAGTACTTC. This encodes CSASQDLTYEQYF.

The V call is TRBV14, the J call TRBJ1-6; 7 bases line up with TRBD1. Germline V CDR1 and CDR2: SGHDN, FVKESK. The CDR3 length is 15 residues. Trimming at V came to 2 bases and at J to 7 bases, leaving 5 bases not matched to a gene. The CDR3, as DNA: TGTGCCAGCAGCCAATTTACAGGGGAAAATTCACCCCTCCACTTT. It specifies CASSQFTGENSPLHF.

The sample holds many counts of this clonotype. The chain is built from TRBV20-1 and TRBJ2-5, with 11 bases fitting TRBD1. The CDR3 is 17 amino acids. CDR1 DFQATT and CDR2 SNEGSKA come from the germline V gene (reference sequence). Trimming removed 0 bases from V and 2 bases from J; junction bases left unmatched: 8. CDR3 loop: CSARDIGTGGIQETQYF. The CDR3 DNA reads TGCAGTGCTAGAGATATAGGGACAGGGGGGATACAAGAGACCCAGTACTTC.

This clonotype was picked up many times. The genes are TRBV20-1 and TRBJ2-3; 13 bases are a match to TRBD2. This CDR3 contains 15 residues. Germline CDR1 is DFQATT and CDR2 is SNEGSKA (reference sequence). Losses at the gene ends were 2 bases for V and 7 bases for J; bases not matched to a gene: 6. The CDR3 DNA reads as TGCAGTGCTAGACCCGGGACTAGCGGGGTGTATACGCAGTATTTT. It is translated as CSARPGTSGVYTQYF.

In its sample, this clonotype was seen many times. The chain combines TRBV6-5 with TRBJ1-5, with 7 bases lining up with TRBD1. This CDR3 is 14 amino acids long. V shed 5 bases, J shed 1 base, and the junction held 2 bases outside the gene matches. CDR1 MNHEY and CDR2 SVGAGI come from the germline V gene. CDR3 DNA sequence: TGTGCCAGCAGTCCACAGGGGAGCAATCAGCCCCAGCATTTT. Residues: CASSPQGSNQPQHF.

This clonotype was picked up many times. V usage is TRBV6-2 or TRBV6-3 and J usage is TRBJ2-1; 13 bases align to TRBD2. The trim removed 4 bases at V and 2 bases at J, leaving 2 bases unmatched. Germline V lookup: CDR1 MNHEY, CDR2 SVGEGT. This CDR3 is built from 16 residues. Here the CDR3 DNA reads TGTGCCAGCAGTTGGACTAGCGGGGGCCCCTACAATGAGCAGTTCTTC. It is translated as CASSWTSGGPYNEQFF.

The gene calls are TRBV7-9 and TRBJ2-2; TRBD2 matches 9 bases. Germline V CDR1 and CDR2: SEHNR, FQNEAQ (reference sequence). This CDR3 region has 16 residues. The ends lost 5 bases at V and 3 bases at J; junction bases unmatched: 7. As DNA, the CDR3 is TGTGCCAGCAGCCGTAGCGGGAGTTTCGACACCGGGGAGCTGTTTTTT. Protein: CASSRSGSFDTGELFF.

In its sample, this clonotype was seen many times. This chain connects TRBV6-2 or TRBV6-3 to TRBJ2-7; D may be TRBD2 (5 bases). This CDR3 region has 17 residues. V lost 0 bases and J lost 7, with 22 bases in between. The germline V gene encodes CDR1 MNHEY and CDR2 SVGEGT. As DNA, the CDR3 is TGTGCCAGCAGTTACTCGAGGGCAGGAACATTGATTCCTGAGCAGTACTTC. This codes for CASSYSRAGTLIPEQYF.

The chain employs TRBV6-2 or TRBV6-3 and TRBJ2-1; no firm D call. Germline values: CDR1 MNHEY, CDR2 SVGEGT. V was cut by 0 bases and J by 10 bases, with 13 bases left in between. The CDR3 covers 14 residues. The CDR3 DNA reads as TGTGCCAGCAGTTACTCCGCGGTTAGTCGGGAGCAGTTCTTC. Amino acid sequence: CASSYSAVSREQFF.

V and J are TRBV20-1 and TRBJ2-1; D possibly uses TRBD1 or TRBD2 (6 bases each). V shed 3 bases and J shed 9 bases, with 18 bases lying between them. CDR1 is DFQATT, CDR2 SNEGSKA, per germline (reference sequence). The CDR3 length is 14 residues. The CDR3 loop is CSASEIGGTAEQFF. As DNA, the CDR3 is TGCAGTGCTAGCGAGATCGGGGGCACTGCTGAGCAGTTCTTC.

The gene calls are TRBV5-1 and TRBJ1-1; D gene uncertain. The ends were cut back, 0 bases at V and 7 bases at J, with 7 bases in the middle. Germline CDR1 SGHRS, CDR2 YFSETQ. The CDR3 spans 12 residues. This chain's CDR3 is CASSLVGYEAFF. As DNA, the CDR3 is TGCGCCAGCAGCTTGGTTGGATATGAAGCTTTCTTT.

This clonotype came up many times. The chain is built from TRBV19 and TRBJ2-5; the match to TRBD2 covers 12 bases. CDR1 and CDR2 (germline): LNHDA, SQIVND (reference sequence). CDR3 size: 13 residues. The junction had 5 bases not matched to a gene; V was cut back by 8 bases and J by 7 bases. This CDR3 is CASGQGLAGTQYF. DNA for the CDR3: TGTGCCAGTGGACAGGGACTAGCGGGGACCCAGTACTTC.

This rearrangement joins TRBV5-5 to TRBJ2-3; possibly TRBD1 or TRBD2 for D (7 bases each). This CDR3 region has 15 residues. Trimming removed 3 bases at V and 1 base at J, with 12 bases between. Germline V gene sequence: CDR1 SGHKS, CDR2 YYEKEE (reference sequence). The CDR3, as DNA: TGTGCCAGCAGCTCCAGGGGGGGGCGCACAGATACGCAGTATTTT. It yields the protein CASSSRGGRTDTQYF.

Here the CDR3 reads CASSPGLAGHANTGELFF. The CDR3 DNA reads as TGTGCCAGCTCACCGGGACTAGCGGGACACGCGAACACCGGGGAGCTGTTTTTT. V and J are TRBV18 and TRBJ2-2; TRBD2 aligns across 13 bases. Germline V CDR1 and CDR2: KGHSH, LQKENI. The CDR3 consists of 18 residues. V was pared by 3 bases and J by 0 bases, with 4 bases of the junction left unmatched.

In its sample, this clonotype was seen many times. The gene calls are TRBV10-3 and TRBJ1-1; TRBD1 aligns across 7 bases. V lost 8 bases to trimming and J lost 1 base; unmatched junction nucleotides: 7. The CDR3 length is 14 residues. Germline V gene data show CDR1 as ENHRY and CDR2 as SYGVKD. The CDR3 DNA reads as TGTGCCATCCAGGGGGACAGAACGAACACTGAAGCTTTCTTT. Protein product: CAIQGDRTNTEAFF.

Details on this clonotype: A far larger clone is a single base away, which makes a read error likely. This chain connects TRBV7-6 to TRBJ2-7; D is undetermined. There are 15 residues in the CDR3. Germline CDR1 SGHVS, CDR2 FNYEAQ. Trimming removed 4 bases at V and 7 bases at J, with 20 bases between. The CDR3 is CASSSETSSYNEQYF. The CDR3 bases are TGTGCCAGCAGCTCCGAGACAAGCTCCTACAATGAGCAGTACTTC.

This clonotype was observed many times. The chain links TRBV4-3 to TRBJ2-1; 7 bases match TRBD1. The CDR3 contains 15 residues. The germline CDR1 and CDR2 sequences are LGHNA and YSLEER. V lost 3 bases to trimming and J lost 8 bases; unmatched junction nucleotides: 10. DNA of the CDR3: TGCGCCAGCAGCCACAGCGCAGGGGGAAGGTATGAGCAGTTCTTC. The encoded protein is CASSHSAGGRYEQFF.

This clonotype was counted between two and nine times. This sequence joins TRBV20-1 and TRBJ2-2; TRBD2 agrees at 10 bases. CDR3 size: 16 residues. Per germline, CDR1 DFQATT and CDR2 SNEGSKA (reference sequence). V lost 1 base to trimming and J lost 4 bases; unmatched junction nucleotides: 6. Written as DNA, the CDR3 is TGCAGTGCTAGAGGACCCAGCGGGAGGGCCACCGGGGAGCTGTTTTTT. Its translation: CSARGPSGRATGELFF.

This sequence joins TRBV20-1 and TRBJ1-5; D is possibly TRBD1 (5 bases). The CDR3 covers 14 residues. Trimming pared 2 bases from V and 2 bases from J, leaving 10 bases between. Per the germline V gene, CDR1 is DFQATT and CDR2 is SNEGSKA (reference sequence). The CDR3 loop reads CSARPGHRNQPQHF. For the CDR3, the DNA is TGCAGTGCTAGACCAGGACATCGCAATCAGCCCCAGCATTTT.

This clonotype was counted at least ten times. V gene TRBV2 combines with J gene TRBJ2-1; 8 nucleotides match TRBD2. The CDR3 has 14 residues. Germline CDR1 SNHLY, CDR2 FYNNEI. The trim removed 4 bases at V and 7 bases at J, leaving 6 bases unmatched. The CDR3 sequence: CASSGKRGLNEQFF. CDR3 DNA: TGTGCCAGCAGTGGAAAGCGGGGGTTAAATGAGCAGTTCTTC.

The V call is TRBV6-2 or TRBV6-3, the J call TRBJ2-6; D call uncertain. Germline assignment: CDR1 MNHEY and CDR2 SVGEGT. The V end was cut by 11 bases, the J end by 4 bases, with 21 bases between. The CDR3 is 16 amino acids. The CDR3, as DNA: TGTGCCGCCGGGCAAGGGTACCTCTCGGGGGCCAACGTCCTGACTTTC. Its protein product is CAAGQGYLSGANVLTF.

This clonotype occurred many times. The chain couples TRBV7-2 to TRBJ2-7; 9 nucleotides align to TRBD1. With 6 bases clipped from V and 6 bases from J, the junction kept 18 bases outside the gene matches. The V gene's germline CDR1 is SGHTA and CDR2 FQGNSA. The CDR3 extends over 17 amino acids. Here the CDR3 reads CASRPTGGGLRIGEQYF. DNA for the CDR3: TGTGCCAGCAGACCGACAGGGGGAGGACTACGGATCGGCGAGCAGTACTTC. Based on the CDR3 plus reference TRBV7-2 and TRBJ2-7, the full variable domain is GAGVSQSPSNKVTEKGKDVELRCDPISGHTALYWYRQSLGQGLEFLIYFQGNSAPDKSGLPSDRFSAERTGGSVSTLTIQRTQQEDSAVYLCASRPTGGGLRIGEQYFGPGTRLTVT.

This clonotype was counted many times. A junction end diverges from the germline sequence, so it may reflect a read error. This rearrangement joins TRBV4-1 to TRBJ1-1, with a weak D call TRBD1 (5 bases). The CDR3 covers 15 residues. Looked up from germline, CDR1 is MGHRA and CDR2 is YSYEKL. CDR3 sequence reads: CASSQGGGVSMVAFF. Here the CDR3 DNA reads TGTGCCAGCAGCCAAGGCGGAGGGGTCTCTATGGTAGCTTTCTTT.

The chain couples TRBV5-1 to TRBJ2-7; D remains unclear. The CDR3 is 15 residues long. The V and J ends lost 6 bases and 1 base respectively, with 17 bases between them. Germline CDR1 reads SGHRS; CDR2 reads YFSETQ. CDR3 sequence (DNA): TGCGCCAGCACCCCCTGGAAGGAAGGGTCCTACGAGCAGTACTTC. Its protein product is CASTPWKEGSYEQYF.

V is TRBV27 and J is TRBJ2-1; 8 nucleotides match TRBD2. The germline V gene encodes CDR1 MNHEY and CDR2 SMNVEV (reference sequence). J gave up 0 bases and V 4 bases, and 17 bases lay outside the gene matches. The CDR3 is made up of 20 amino acids. The CDR3 loop reads CASSSTVWDSGKSSYNEQFF. Written as DNA, the CDR3 is TGTGCCAGCAGTTCAACGGTGTGGGATAGCGGGAAGAGCTCCTACAATGAGCAGTTCTTC.

This clonotype was counted at least ten times. V gene TRBV12-3 or TRBV12-4 combines with J gene TRBJ2-2, with D unresolved. The germline V and J ends were trimmed by 8 bases and 5 bases, with 9 bases remaining between them. This CDR3 contains 12 residues. CDR3 nucleotide sequence: TGTGCCAGCCAAAGTCGGACCGGGGAGCTGTTTTTT. Its translation is CASQSRTGELFF.